The entry below gives a single TCR beta chain sequence along with its context. Its antigen is unidentified. The V and J ends lost 4 bases and 3 bases respectively, with 9 bases between them. The germline V gene has CDR1 MDHEN and CDR2 SYDVKM. The CDR3 runs 14 residues. The sample comes from a study of a mutant IDH1 vaccine in newly diagnosed glioma. Looking at the study overall: Averaging around 40 years of age, treated patients were approximately 60% male and around 38% female. Most patients had radiochemotherapy with temozolomide before enrollment; others had one alone.

Regarding the study as a whole: Across multiple MHC alleles, 93.3% of patients had vaccine-induced responses.

Clones were read by immunoSEQ multiplex PCR, and TCRdb kept only the in-frame ones, dropping some. The sample records around 41,000 clones, around 87% being singletons. This sample's time point: week 35, safety follow-up. Vaccination used 300 ug of mutant IDH1 20-mer peptide per dose, with topical imiquimod. The sequencing used PBMCs, collected from a glioma patient whose treatment included an IDH1 peptide vaccine. The receptor was derived from a man in his forties with glioma. The chain carries TRBV28 and TRBJ1-4; a possible D gene is TRBD1 (5 bases). The CDR3, as DNA: TGTGCCAGCAGTTCGACAGAACCTAATGAAAAACTGTTTTTT. This codes for CASSSTEPNEKLFF. Using reference TRBV28 and TRBJ1-4 for the parts outside the CDR3, the full variable domain is DVKVTQSSRYLVKRTGEKVFLECVQDMDHENMFWYRQDPGLGLRLIYFSYDVKMKEKGDIPEGYSVSREKKERFSLILESASTNQTSMYLCASSSTEPNEKLFFGSGTQLSVL.